This entry describes one TCR beta chain. From germline, CDR1 is LGHDT and CDR2 YNNKEL (reference sequence). The CDR3 is 16 amino acids. J gave up 6 bases and V 0 bases, and 10 bases lay outside the gene matches. This sample is part of a study of blood T cell repertoires in COVID-19. Background on the study: Sites across the United States, Italy and Spain contributed samples from acute and convalescent COVID-19.

Profiling relied on immunoSEQ multiplex PCR, and the TCRdb table lists in-frame clones only, not all of them. The table shows 200,000 to 300,000 clones, with approximately 83% occurring only once. Recruitment covered roughly 22 US areas and drew participants whose ages spanned about 18 to 90 years. Cohort placement rested on clinical history that participants reported themselves. It was within 2 weeks before study entry that exposed participants met a COVID-19 case. The chain employs TRBV3-1 (or the pseudogene TRBV3-2) and TRBJ1-2, with 7 bases identical to TRBD1. What was sequenced was PBMCs or T cells enriched from blood (not recorded which). The receptor was derived from a woman aged 40 to 50 who had been exposed to COVID-19. CDR3 in DNA: TGTGCCAGCAGCCAAGATGGAAGGGGGCCAAAGGATGGCTACACCTTC. Encoded protein: CASSQDGRGPKDGYTF.